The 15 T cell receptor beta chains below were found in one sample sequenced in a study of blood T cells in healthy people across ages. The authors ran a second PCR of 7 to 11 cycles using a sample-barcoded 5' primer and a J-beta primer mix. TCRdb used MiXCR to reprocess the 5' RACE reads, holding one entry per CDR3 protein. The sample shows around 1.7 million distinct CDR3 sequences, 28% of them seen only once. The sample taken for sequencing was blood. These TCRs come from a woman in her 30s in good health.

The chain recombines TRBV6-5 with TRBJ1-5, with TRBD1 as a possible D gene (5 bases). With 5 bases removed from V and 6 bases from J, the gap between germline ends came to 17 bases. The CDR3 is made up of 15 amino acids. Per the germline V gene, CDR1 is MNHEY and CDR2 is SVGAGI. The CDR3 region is CASSPRAMFGQPQHF. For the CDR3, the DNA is TGTGCCAGCAGTCCCAGGGCCATGTTCGGTCAGCCCCAGCATTTT.

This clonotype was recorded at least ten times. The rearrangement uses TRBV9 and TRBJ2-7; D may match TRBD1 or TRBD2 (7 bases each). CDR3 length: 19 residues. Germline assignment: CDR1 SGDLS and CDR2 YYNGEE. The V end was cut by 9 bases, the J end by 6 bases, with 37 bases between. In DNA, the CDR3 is TGTGCCACCCCGCGCGAGGGGGCCCCCAGGAGCGGGAATTTCTGCGAGCAGTACTTC. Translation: CATPREGAPRSGNFCEQYF. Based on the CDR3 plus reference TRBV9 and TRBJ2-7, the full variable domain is DSGVTQTPKHLITATGQRVTLRCSPRSGDLSVYWYQQSLDQGLQFLIQYYNGEERAKGNILERFSAQQFPDLHSELNLSSLELGDSALYFCATPREGAPRSGNFCEQYFGPGTRLTVT.

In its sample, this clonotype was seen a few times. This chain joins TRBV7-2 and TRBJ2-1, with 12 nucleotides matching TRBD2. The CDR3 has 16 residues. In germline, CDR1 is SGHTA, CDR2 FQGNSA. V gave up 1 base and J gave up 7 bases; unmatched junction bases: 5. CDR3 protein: CASSLEDTSGGNEQFF. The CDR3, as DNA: TGTGCCAGCAGCTTAGAGGACACTAGCGGGGGGAATGAGCAGTTCTTC. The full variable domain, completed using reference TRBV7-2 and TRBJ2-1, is GAGVSQSPSNKVTEKGKDVELRCDPISGHTALYWYRQSLGQGLEFLIYFQGNSAPDKSGLPSDRFSAERTGGSVSTLTIQRTQQEDSAVYLCASSLEDTSGGNEQFFGPGTRLTVL.

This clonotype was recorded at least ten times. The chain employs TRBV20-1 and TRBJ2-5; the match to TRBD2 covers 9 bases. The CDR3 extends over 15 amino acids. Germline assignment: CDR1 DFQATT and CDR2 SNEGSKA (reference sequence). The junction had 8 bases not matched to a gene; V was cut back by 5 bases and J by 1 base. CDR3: CSAFRASGTQETQYF. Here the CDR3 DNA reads TGCAGTGCTTTCAGGGCTAGCGGGACCCAAGAGACCCAGTACTTC.

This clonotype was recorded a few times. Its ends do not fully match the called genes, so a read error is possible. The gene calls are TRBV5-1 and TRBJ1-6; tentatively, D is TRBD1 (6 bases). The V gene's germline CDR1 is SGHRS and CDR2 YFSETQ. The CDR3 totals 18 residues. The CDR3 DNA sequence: TGCGCCAGCAGCTTGGTGGGGGGCGGCAGCTCCGATAATTCACCCCTCCACTTT. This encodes CASSLVGGGSSDNSPLHF.

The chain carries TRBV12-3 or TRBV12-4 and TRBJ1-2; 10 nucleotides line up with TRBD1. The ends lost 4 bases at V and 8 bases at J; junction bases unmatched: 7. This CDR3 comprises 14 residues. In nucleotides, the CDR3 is TGTGCCAGCAGTTACGGGACAGGGGAAAGCGGCTACACCTTC. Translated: CASSYGTGESGYTF.

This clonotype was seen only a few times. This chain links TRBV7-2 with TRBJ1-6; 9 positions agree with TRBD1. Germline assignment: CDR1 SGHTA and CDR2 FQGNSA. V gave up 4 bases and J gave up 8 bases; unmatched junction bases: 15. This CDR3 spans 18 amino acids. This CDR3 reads CASSSGTGQLVSDSPLHF. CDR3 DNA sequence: TGTGCCAGCAGCTCCGGGACAGGGCAATTGGTCTCGGATTCACCCCTCCACTTT.

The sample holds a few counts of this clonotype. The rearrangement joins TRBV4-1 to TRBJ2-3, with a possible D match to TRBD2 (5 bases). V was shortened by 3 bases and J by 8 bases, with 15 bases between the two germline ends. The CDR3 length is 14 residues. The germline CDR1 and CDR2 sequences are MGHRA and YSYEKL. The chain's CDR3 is CASSQNLVAGTQYF. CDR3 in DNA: TGCGCCAGCAGCCAGAATCTAGTTGCGGGTACGCAGTATTTT.

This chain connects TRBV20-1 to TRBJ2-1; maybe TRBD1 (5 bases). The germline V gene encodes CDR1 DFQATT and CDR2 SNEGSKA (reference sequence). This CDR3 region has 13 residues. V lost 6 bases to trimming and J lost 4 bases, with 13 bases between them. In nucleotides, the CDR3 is TGCAGTGCGGGGCGGTTTGGGTACAATGAGCAGTTCTTC. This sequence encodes CSAGRFGYNEQFF.

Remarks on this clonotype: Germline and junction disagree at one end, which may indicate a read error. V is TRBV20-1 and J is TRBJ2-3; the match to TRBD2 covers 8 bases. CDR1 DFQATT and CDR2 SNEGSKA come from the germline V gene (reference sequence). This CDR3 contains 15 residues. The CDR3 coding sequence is TGCAGTGCTAGAGGGGGACTAGTGTGGCCAGATACACAGTATTTT. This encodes CSARGGLVWPDTQYF.

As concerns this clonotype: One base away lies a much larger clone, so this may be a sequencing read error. The CDR3 loop is CASSLHTGVQPQHF. The CDR3 nucleotides are TGTGCCAGCAGCCTCCATACAGGGGTTCAGCCCCAGCATTTT. The gene calls are TRBV12-3 or TRBV12-4 and TRBJ1-5, with 7 bases that match TRBD1. This CDR3 has 14 amino acids. After removal of 6 bases from V and 6 bases from J, the junction contained 8 bases not matched to a gene.

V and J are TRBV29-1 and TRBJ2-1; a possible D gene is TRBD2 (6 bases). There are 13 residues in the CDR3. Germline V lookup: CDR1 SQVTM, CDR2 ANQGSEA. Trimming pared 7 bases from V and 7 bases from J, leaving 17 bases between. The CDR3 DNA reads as TGCAGCGCTGATGCCCGGGGGATTAATGAGCAGTTCTTC. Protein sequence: CSADARGINEQFF.

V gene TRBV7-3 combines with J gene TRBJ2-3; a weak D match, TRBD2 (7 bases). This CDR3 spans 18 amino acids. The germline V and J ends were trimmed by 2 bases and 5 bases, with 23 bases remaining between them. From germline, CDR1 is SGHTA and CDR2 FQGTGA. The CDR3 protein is CASSLSVFRGGRGDTQYF. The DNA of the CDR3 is TGTGCCAGCAGCTTATCCGTCTTTAGGGGGGGCCGGGGAGATACGCAGTATTTT.

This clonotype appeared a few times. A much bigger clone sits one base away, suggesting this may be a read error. The CDR3 region is CASRPGTAYVQYF. DNA for the CDR3: TGCGCCAGCAGACCCGGGACAGCCTACGTGCAGTACTTC. The chain carries TRBV10-2 and TRBJ2-7; 7 nucleotides agree with TRBD1. Germline V lookup: CDR1 WSHSY, CDR2 SAAADI. This CDR3 comprises 13 residues.

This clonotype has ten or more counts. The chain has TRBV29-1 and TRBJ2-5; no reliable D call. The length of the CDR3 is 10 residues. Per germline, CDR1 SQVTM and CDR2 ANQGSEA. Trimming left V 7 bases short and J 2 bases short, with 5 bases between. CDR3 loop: CSGSQETQYF. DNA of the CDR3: TGCAGCGGGAGTCAAGAGACCCAGTACTTC. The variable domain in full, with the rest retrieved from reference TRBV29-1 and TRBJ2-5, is SAVISQKPSRDICQRGTSLTIQCQVDSQVTMMFWYRQQPGQSLTLIATANQGSEATYESGFVIDKFPISRPNLTFSTLTVSNMSPEDSSIYLCSGSQETQYFGPGTRLLVL.